This T cell receptor beta chain was observed in a study of T-cell memory formation after mild COVID-19. Per the germline V gene, CDR1 is LNHDA and CDR2 is SQIVND (reference sequence). This CDR3 is built from 15 residues. The junction had 9 bases not matched to a gene; V was cut back by 7 bases and J by 0 bases. A note on this clonotype: Antigen specificity is unknown.

TCRdb re-analysed the 5' RACE reads in MiXCR, keeping a single row per CDR3 protein. This repertoire shows 400,000 or so distinct CDR3 sequences, roughly 20% found once; its top ten account for around 12%. The study's findings and limits: Some clones that responded turned up in pre-infection memory, which suggests that cross-reactive memory joined in.

V usage is TRBV19 and J usage is TRBJ2-7; TRBD1 matches at 7 bases. Sequencing was done on a sample of PBMCs or a T cell subset sorted from them (not recorded which). The receptor was isolated from an adult woman who had mild COVID-19 (a few samples of this study predate the infection). Cell type and time point are not known. The CDR3 nucleotides are TGTGCCAGTAAAGGCTCGGGGACAGCCTCCTACGAGCAGTACTTC. Translated: CASKGSGTASYEQYF. Together with reference TRBV19 and TRBJ2-7, the CDR3 gives the full variable domain: DGGITQSPKYLFRKEGQNVTLSCEQNLNHDAMYWYRQDPGQGLRLIYYSQIVNDFQKGDIAEGYSVSREKKESFPLTVTSAQKNPTAFYLCASKGSGTASYEQYFGPGTRLTVT.